This T cell receptor (beta chain) was recorded in a study of blood T cell repertoires in COVID-19. At the level of the study: Acute-phase and convalescent COVID-19 samples originated in the United States, Italy and Spain.

All recovered Cohort 3 donors got two negative PCRs, got clearance, or saw symptom resolution. The germline V gene has CDR1 SGHRS and CDR2 YFSETQ. The CDR3 totals 14 residues. V shed 4 bases, J shed 8 bases, and the junction held 6 bases outside the gene matches. Authors' methods: Reference gene primer amplification in the assay estimated nucleated cell counts. This table comes from immunoSEQ multiplex PCR, and its TCRdb copy is limited to in-frame clones, with some not included. From that table come the V and J calls and clone size; the DNA was used to work out D and trimming. In the table there are some 420,000 clones, more than 80% of which are singletons.

This receptor was obtained from a man in his thirties or forties who had recovered from COVID-19. The sample taken for sequencing was PBMCs or T cells enriched from blood (not recorded which). The rearrangement joins TRBV5-1 to TRBJ1-6; TRBD1 aligns across 7 bases. This CDR3 is CASSPGQGDSPLHF. In DNA, the CDR3 is TGCGCCAGCAGCCCCGGGCAGGGGGATTCACCCCTCCACTTT.